This T cell receptor (beta chain) is drawn from a study of human T cells and chemical hapten exposure. Looking at the study overall: It was small differences in pooled library volume that mainly caused per-sample TCR yields to vary. Study conclusions and caveats: Counts of TCRs above 1 in 1000 frequency stayed unchanged with DPC sensitization.

The ends lost 4 bases at V and 5 bases at J; junction bases unmatched: 7. This CDR3 is built from 14 residues. Per the germline V gene, CDR1 is SGDLS and CDR2 is YYNGEE. This clonotype occurred many times. Its antigen is as yet unknown. Time point in this sample: healthy volunteer bleed at 6 weeks. Whole blood, unfractionated, served as the material for total RNA extraction. Individual cDNA molecules had unique molecular identifiers attached to them by the library. TCRdb re-derived calls from the RACE reads in MiXCR, one entry per CDR3 protein. Of roughly 43,000 distinct CDR3 sequences in the sample, about 3.7% were seen once.

The sequence was collected from a human donor in good health. Some clones in this sample may be carry-over from other donors' samples. The chain couples TRBV9 to TRBJ1-1, with 8 nucleotides matching TRBD1. The specimen was whole blood. Here the CDR3 DNA reads TGTGCCAGCAGCCCGGACAGGGTTGCTACTGAAGCTTTCTTT. Translating gives CASSPDRVATEAFF.